This T cell receptor beta chain is drawn from a study of CD4 T cells in relation to SARS-CoV-2 and coronaviruses. Looking at the study overall: Negative control cultures got HIV-1 Nef peptides or no peptide.

Study-wide results and caveats: In roughly 65% of donors, memory CD4+ clonotypes crossrecognized SARS-CoV-2 and at least one common cold coronavirus spike.

The unexposed donors gave CD4+ T cells in 2011-2018, prior to COVID-19. After ten to eleven days of culture, CD4+ T cells were isolated. Sequencing was performed with immunoSEQ multiplex PCR; in TCRdb, only in-frame clones are kept and a portion is missing. The sample shows 20,000 to 25,000 clones, more than 60% of them seen only once. Concerning this clone: Antigen: not known.

The TCR sequence derives from a human donor in good health. The sample consisted of CD4+ T cells from PBMCs, cultured in vitro.

CDR3 in DNA: TGTGCCAGCAAGCCTAGCGGGATCAATGAGCAGTTCTTC. Its translation is CASKPSGINEQFF. V usage is TRBV2 and J usage is TRBJ2-1, with 9 bases lining up with TRBD2. The CDR3 runs 13 residues. Per germline, CDR1 SNHLY and CDR2 FYNNEI. Germline trimming cut 7 bases from V and 6 bases from J; bases unmatched to any gene: 4.